One and the same sample provided the 14 T cell receptor beta chains below, sequenced in a study of CD8+ T cells in alopecia areata. Following RNA extraction, reverse transcription yielded cDNA that acted as the sequencing template. Assay: immunoSEQ multiplex PCR; the TCRdb copy retains only in-frame clones and omits some. The sample yields some 200,000 clones, over 40% seen once. Regarding treatment: oral pan-JAK inhibitor, 5-10 mg twice daily. This material consisted of CD4+ T cells sorted from blood, taken at approximately week 39, from a patient treated with tofacitinib. The receptors stem from a human donor with alopecia areata.

The genes are TRBV29-1 and TRBJ2-7; D gene uncertain. The CDR3 has 11 amino acids. Per the germline V gene, CDR1 is SQVTM and CDR2 is ANQGSEA. The germline V and J ends were trimmed by 3 bases and 5 bases, with 8 bases remaining between them. The CDR3, as DNA: TGCAGCGTTGATACCCTCCACGAGCAGTACTTC. Its translation is CSVDTLHEQYF.

This clone was seen a single time. This chain links TRBV5-4 with TRBJ1-2; 9 positions agree with TRBD1. V gave up 5 bases and J gave up 5 bases; unmatched junction bases: 10. CDR1 SGHNT and CDR2 YYREEE come from the germline V gene (reference sequence). CDR3 size: 15 residues. The CDR3 reads CASRADRGIGYGYTF. For the CDR3, the DNA is TGTGCCAGCAGGGCGGACAGGGGAATAGGGTATGGCTACACCTTC.

The chain employs TRBV5-1 and TRBJ2-1, with D possibly being TRBD1 (5 bases). CDR3 length: 16 amino acids. CDR1 and CDR2 (germline): SGHRS, YFSETQ. V lost 0 bases, J lost 0 bases, and 10 bases lay in between. In nucleotides, the CDR3 is TGCGCCAGCAGCTTGGGGGGCCTTAGCTCCTACAATGAGCAGTTCTTC. Its protein product is CASSLGGLSSYNEQFF.

The table lists this clone with a few counts. The V gene is TRBV28, the J gene TRBJ2-1; D is uncertain. The CDR3 length is 12 residues. V was clipped by 3 bases and J by 2 bases, with 2 bases between them. CDR1 and CDR2 (germline): MDHEN, SYDVKM. This CDR3 is CASSLTYNEQFF. DNA of the CDR3: TGTGCCAGCAGTTTGACCTACAATGAGCAGTTCTTC.

The J gene is TRBJ1-1, the V gene TRBV15; 8 positions agree with TRBD1. V was pared by 5 bases and J by 0 bases, with 5 bases of the junction left unmatched. The CDR3 is 15 residues long. CDR1 LNHNV and CDR2 YYDKDF come from the germline V gene (reference sequence). CDR3 sequence reads: CATSDQGAMNTEAFF. CDR3 bases: TGTGCCACCAGCGATCAGGGGGCAATGAACACTGAAGCTTTCTTT.

The chain employs TRBV25-1 and TRBJ1-1, with D unclear. CDR1 and CDR2 (germline): MGHDK, SYGVNS. V was cut by 8 bases and J by 1 base, with 11 bases left in between. The CDR3 spans 13 residues. CDR3 amino acids: CASGGLTNTEAFF. The CDR3 DNA reads TGTGCCAGCGGCGGACTTACGAACACTGAAGCTTTCTTT.

The chain has TRBV10-3 and TRBJ1-2; TRBD1 agrees at 8 bases. Germline V CDR1 and CDR2: ENHRY, SYGVKD. Losses at the gene ends were 10 bases for V and 0 bases for J; bases not matched to a gene: 10. This CDR3 contains 15 residues. The chain's CDR3 is CATQPRTGPNYGYTF. The CDR3 DNA is TGTGCCACCCAACCCAGGACAGGGCCTAACTATGGCTACACCTTC.

Here the CDR3 DNA reads TGTGCCTGGATAGCACTAGCGGGAGTCGGCGAGCAGTACTTC. This sequence encodes CAWIALAGVGEQYF. V and J are TRBV30 and TRBJ2-7, with 11 positions matching TRBD2. V trimming: 4 bases; J trimming: 6 bases; junction bases outside the gene matches: 8. The length of the CDR3 is 14 residues. The germline gives CDR1 GTSNPN, CDR2 SVGIG (reference sequence).

Remarks on this clone: Other DNA sequences in the sample encode the same CDR3. The genes are TRBV28 and TRBJ2-7; D is uncertain. V dropped 2 bases and J dropped 2 bases, with 10 bases sitting between them. In germline, CDR1 is MDHEN, CDR2 SYDVKM. The CDR3 is made up of 14 amino acids. The CDR3 loop is CASSLPGRTYEQYF. CDR3 coding DNA: TGTGCCAGCAGTTTACCAGGAAGGACCTACGAGCAGTACTTC.

The genes are TRBV5-5 and TRBJ2-4; TRBD2 is a possible D gene (6 bases). The V gene's germline CDR1 is SGHKS and CDR2 YYEKEE (reference sequence). The V end lost 0 bases, the J end lost 8 bases, and 9 bases lay between the germline ends. This CDR3 is 13 amino acids long. The CDR3 spells CASSLVGSDIQYF. In nucleotides, the CDR3 is TGTGCCAGCAGCTTGGTCGGGAGCGACATTCAGTACTTC.

A note on this clone: In the same sample, other DNA sequences code for this CDR3. The chain links TRBV28 to TRBJ2-7, with 11 bases aligning to TRBD2. Per germline, CDR1 MDHEN and CDR2 SYDVKM. The length of the CDR3 is 15 residues. V gave up 5 bases and J gave up 2 bases; unmatched junction bases: 5. CDR3 region: CASSPGLAGTYEQYF. Written as DNA, the CDR3 is TGTGCCAGCAGTCCCGGACTAGCGGGCACCTACGAGCAGTACTTC.

This clone turned up a few times. The chain joins TRBV29-1 to TRBJ1-2; D not resolved. The V gene's germline CDR1 is SQVTM and CDR2 ANQGSEA. V lost 7 bases, J lost 0 bases, and 12 bases lay in between. The CDR3 loop spans 13 amino acids. In nucleotides, the CDR3 is TGCAGCGCCGCCGGCAGAGCTAACTATGGCTACACCTTC. Translating gives CSAAGRANYGYTF.

A few counts support this clone. At one of its ends the junction is not consistent with the germline gene, which may arise from a read error. The chain has TRBV7-7 and TRBJ2-5; a weak D match, TRBD1 (5 bases). Germline V gene sequence: CDR1 SSHAT, CDR2 FNYEAQ (reference sequence). There are 16 residues in the CDR3. The CDR3 region is CASSFLDTSGLETQYF. The DNA of the CDR3 is TGTGCTAGCAGCTTCCTTGATACCTCAGGGTTAGAGACCCAGTACTTC.

This rearrangement joins TRBV18 to TRBJ1-5, with TRBD1 identical over 7 bases. Unmatched junction bases numbered 3, after V lost 4 bases and J lost 0 bases. This CDR3 contains 15 residues. From germline, CDR1 is KGHSH and CDR2 LQKENI. Here the CDR3 reads CASSRQGGSNQPQHF. As DNA, the CDR3 is TGTGCCAGCTCACGACAGGGAGGTAGCAATCAGCCCCAGCATTTT.